This T cell receptor (beta chain) is drawn from a study of CD8+ T cells in alopecia areata. There are 15 residues in the CDR3. V lost 0 bases, J lost 2 bases, and 9 bases lay in between. Germline V CDR1 and CDR2: SGDLS, YYNGEE. Extraction and reverse transcription of RNA yielded cDNA as the sequencing template. TCRdb keeps only in-frame clones here, not all; method: immunoSEQ multiplex PCR. The sample carries some 150,000 clones, around 87% recorded once. Regarding treatment: oral pan-JAK inhibitor, 5-10 mg twice daily. This TCR derives from a human donor with alopecia areata. Sequencing used CD8+ T cells sorted from blood, obtained at week 4, from a patient treated with tofacitinib. This chain uses TRBV9 with TRBJ2-1, with D unresolved. CDR3: CASSVVPRTYNEQFF. As DNA, the CDR3 is TGTGCCAGCAGCGTAGTCCCCCGGACCTACAATGAGCAGTTCTTC.